The rows below give T cell receptor beta chains drawn from one sample of a study of response to subunit inactivated influenza vaccine. MiXCR, run by TCRdb on the RT-PCR reads, gives a single entry per CDR3 protein. The top ten hold roughly 10% of the sample, which has about 620,000 distinct CDR3 sequences, approximately 12% seen once. This specimen was PBMCs from blood, taken on the day of vaccination. The source of these receptors is a man aged 50-60 years who received an inactivated influenza vaccine. Each CDR3 is given with its conserved first and last residue. A D gene is named only where the DNA matches it firmly. Clone size appears in some rows only: once, few, many, or a class for an expanded clone.

len	d_gene	v_gene	j_gene	abundance	CDR3nt	CDR3aa
14	NA	TRBV12-3/TRBV12-4	TRBJ2-5	NA	TGTGCCAGCAGTTTACCGAGCCCTTGGGAGACCCAGTACTTC	CASSLPSPWETQYF
13	NA	TRBV19	TRBJ2-5	NA	TGTGCCAGTAGTACATCTGCCCAAGAGACCCAGTACTTC	CASSTSAQETQYF
15	NA	TRBV11-2	TRBJ2-7	few	TGTGCCAGCAGCTTACAAGCGGATAGACCCTACGAGCAGTACTTC	CASSLQADRPYEQYF
13	NA	TRBV7-9	TRBJ1-5	few	TGTGCCAGCGGAGCGGGGAGGTATCAGCCCCAGCATTTT	CASGAGRYQPQHF
14	NA	TRBV9	TRBJ2-5	NA	TGTGCCAGCAGCGTAGGCGAGGCGAGTGAGACCCAGTACTTC	CASSVGEASETQYF
16	TRBD2	TRBV7-8	TRBJ2-5	NA	TGTGCCAGCAGCTTAGAGGGGACTAGCGGGGAAGAGACCCAGTACTTC	CASSLEGTSGEETQYF
18	TRBD1	TRBV6-5	TRBJ1-1	few	TGTGCCAGCAGTTCTATCGGGACAGGGCCCCCGGTGGGCACTGAAGCTTTCTTT	CASSSIGTGPPVGTEAFF
14	NA	TRBV5-1	TRBJ1-1	many	TGCGCCAGCAGCTTAGGACGGGCGAACACTGAAGCTTTCTTT	CASSLGRANTEAFF
13	NA	TRBV4-1	TRBJ2-7	NA	TGCGCCAGCAGCCAACAGGGGACACACGAGCAGTACTTC	CASSQQGTHEQYF
14	TRBD2	TRBV29-1	TRBJ2-7	few	TGCAGCGTTGGGAGTAGCGGGAGTGCCCACGAGCAGTACTTC	CSVGSSGSAHEQYF
14	TRBD1	TRBV6-2/TRBV6-3	TRBJ1-4	few	TGTGCCAGCACCGGACAGGCAACTAATGAAAAACTGTTTTTT	CASTGQATNEKLFF
16	TRBD1	TRBV6-2/TRBV6-3	TRBJ2-4	NA	TGTGCCAGCAGCCAATGGGACAGGTTAGAAAAAAACATTCAGTACTTC	CASSQWDRLEKNIQYF
19	NA	TRBV4-1	TRBJ1-4	many	TGCGCCAGCAGCCTCCTCCGTGGTCGGAACCTTGCAACTAATGAAAAACTGTTTTTT	CASSLLRGRNLATNEKLFF
12	NA	TRBV12-3/TRBV12-4	TRBJ1-1	few	TGTGCCAGCAGTTGGGGGATGACTGAAGCTTTCTTT	CASSWGMTEAFF
14	TRBD1	TRBV5-6	TRBJ2-7	NA	TGTGCCAGCAGCTATCGACAGGGGGCACACGAGCAGTACTTC	CASSYRQGAHEQYF
16	NA	TRBV6-2/TRBV6-3	TRBJ1-5	NA	TGTGCCAGCAGTTACTCGATGGGGGGTACTAATCAGCCCCAGCATTTT	CASSYSMGGTNQPQHF
17	NA	TRBV20-1	TRBJ1-2	NA	TGCAGTGCTAGAGATCTCAGGGAAGTCTTCGGTAGCTATGGCTACACCTTC	CSARDLREVFGSYGYTF
13	NA	TRBV29-1	TRBJ2-1	few	TGCAGCGTTGATAGGAATGGAGATCTTGAGCAGTTCTTC	CSVDRNGDLEQFF
13	NA	TRBV27	TRBJ2-1	few	TGTGCCAGCAGTTTGAACGTCTACAATGAGCAGTTCTTC	CASSLNVYNEQFF
13	NA	TRBV18	TRBJ2-7	NA	TGTGCCAGCTCATCAACTGTGACCTACGAGCAGTACTTC	CASSSTVTYEQYF
16	NA	TRBV20-1	TRBJ2-4	NA	TGCAGTGCTAGAGATCTACAAGGAAGGACCAAAAACATTCAGTACTTC	CSARDLQGRTKNIQYF
15	TRBD2	TRBV6-1	TRBJ2-1	few	TGTGCCAGCAGAAATAGCGGGGGGCCGTACAATGAGCAGTTCTTC	CASRNSGGPYNEQFF
16	TRBD1	TRBV4-3	TRBJ2-2	few	TGCGCCAGCAGCCAAGAAGGGACAGGGTTCACCGGGGAGCTGTTTTTT	CASSQEGTGFTGELFF
11	NA	TRBV6-5	TRBJ1-3	NA	TGTGCCAGTGCGACGGGAGACACCATATATTTT	CASATGDTIYF
15	NA	TRBV5-1	TRBJ2-2	few	TGCGCCAGCAGCTACGGGACAACGAACACCGGGGAGCTGTTTTTT	CASSYGTTNTGELFF
12	NA	TRBV28	TRBJ2-3	many	TGTGCCAGCAGCCCCGGGCGCTATACGCAGTATTTT	CASSPGRYTQYF